The clone carrying this TCR beta chain was recorded at least ten times. Researchers prepared the TCRbeta library using unique molecular identifiers, the study reports. MiXCR was run by TCRdb on the PCR reads, yielding one entry per CDR3 protein. The data show around 400,000 distinct CDR3 sequences, with approximately 20% seen just once and 3.8% held by the top ten. Trimming left V 1 base short and J 4 bases short, with 5 bases between. The CDR3 has 12 residues. This sample was taken from a study of T-cell reconstitution after alpha-beta-depleted transplantation in children. The V call is TRBV12-3 or TRBV12-4, the J call TRBJ2-7; weak D call: TRBD1 (5 bases). Sequenced material: PBMCs from the stem cell graft donor, taken from the stem cell graft. The TCR sequence derives from a human donor who donated a stem cell graft to a child with acute myeloid leukemia. CDR3 coding DNA: TGTGCCAGCAGTTTAGAGGGGTACGAGCAGTACTTC. Translated: CASSLEGYEQYF.